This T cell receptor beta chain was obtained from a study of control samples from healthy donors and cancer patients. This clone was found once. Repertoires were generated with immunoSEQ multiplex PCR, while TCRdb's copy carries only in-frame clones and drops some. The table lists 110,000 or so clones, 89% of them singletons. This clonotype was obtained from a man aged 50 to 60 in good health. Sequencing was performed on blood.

CDR3 region: CASSDFKGIEMEPQHF. The CDR3, as DNA: TGTGCCAGCAGTGATTTTAAAGGGATAGAGATGGAGCCCCAGCATTTT. This chain links TRBV6-4 with TRBJ1-5; no clear D gene. This CDR3 is built from 16 residues. Germline V gene lookup returns CDR1 MRHNA and CDR2 SNTAGT. With 3 bases removed from V and 8 bases from J, the gap between germline ends came to 20 bases.